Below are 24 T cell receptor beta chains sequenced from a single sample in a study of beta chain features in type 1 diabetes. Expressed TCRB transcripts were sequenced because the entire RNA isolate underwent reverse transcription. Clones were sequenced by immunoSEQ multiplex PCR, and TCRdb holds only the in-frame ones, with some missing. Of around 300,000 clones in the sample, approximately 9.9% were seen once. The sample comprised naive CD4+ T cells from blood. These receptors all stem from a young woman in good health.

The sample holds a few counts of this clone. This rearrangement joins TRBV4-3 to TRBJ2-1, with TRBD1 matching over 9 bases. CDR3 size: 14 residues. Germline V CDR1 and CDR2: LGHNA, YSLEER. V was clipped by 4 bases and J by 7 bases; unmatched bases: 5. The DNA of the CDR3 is TGCGCCAGCAGCCGGACAGGGGTTAGGAATGAGCAGTTCTTC. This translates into CASSRTGVRNEQFF.

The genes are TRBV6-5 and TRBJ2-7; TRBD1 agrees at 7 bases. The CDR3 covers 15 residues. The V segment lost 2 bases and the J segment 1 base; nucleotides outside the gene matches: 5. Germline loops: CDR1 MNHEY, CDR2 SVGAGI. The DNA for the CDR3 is TGTGCCAGCAGTTACGCAGGGACAGTTTCCTACGAGCAGTACTTC. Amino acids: CASSYAGTVSYEQYF.

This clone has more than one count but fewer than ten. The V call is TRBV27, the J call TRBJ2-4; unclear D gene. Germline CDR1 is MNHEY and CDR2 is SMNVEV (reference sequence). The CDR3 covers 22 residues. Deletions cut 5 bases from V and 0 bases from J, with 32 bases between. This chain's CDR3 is CASSPTTQHRMWQHPAKNIQYF. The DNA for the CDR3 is TGTGCCAGCAGTCCTACGACTCAACATAGAATGTGGCAGCACCCAGCCAAAAACATTCAGTACTTC.

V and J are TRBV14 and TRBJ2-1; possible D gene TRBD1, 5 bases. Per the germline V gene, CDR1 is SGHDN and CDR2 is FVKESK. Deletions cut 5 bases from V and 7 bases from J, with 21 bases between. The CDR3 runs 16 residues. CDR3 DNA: TGTGCCAGCAGCGGCCGGCAGGGTTTCCTGGGGAATGAGCAGTTCTTC. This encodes CASSGRQGFLGNEQFF. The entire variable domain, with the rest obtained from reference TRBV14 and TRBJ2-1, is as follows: EAGVTQFPSHSVIEKGQTVTLRCDPISGHDNLYWYRRVMGKEIKFLLHFVKESKQDESGMPNNRFLAERTGGTYSTLKVQPAELEDSGVYFCASSGRQGFLGNEQFFGPGTRLTVL.

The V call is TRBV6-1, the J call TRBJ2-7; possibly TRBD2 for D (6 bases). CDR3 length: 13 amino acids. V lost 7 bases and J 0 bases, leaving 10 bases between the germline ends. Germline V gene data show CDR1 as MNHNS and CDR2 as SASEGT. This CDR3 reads CASTGVSSYEQYF. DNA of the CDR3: TGTGCCAGCACGGGGGTTAGCTCCTACGAGCAGTACTTC.

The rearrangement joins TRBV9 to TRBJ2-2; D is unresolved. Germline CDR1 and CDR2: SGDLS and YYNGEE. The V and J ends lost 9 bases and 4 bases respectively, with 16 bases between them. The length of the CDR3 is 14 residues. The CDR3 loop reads CANHTTQSTGELFF. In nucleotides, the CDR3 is TGTGCCAACCACACAACACAAAGCACCGGGGAGCTGTTTTTT.

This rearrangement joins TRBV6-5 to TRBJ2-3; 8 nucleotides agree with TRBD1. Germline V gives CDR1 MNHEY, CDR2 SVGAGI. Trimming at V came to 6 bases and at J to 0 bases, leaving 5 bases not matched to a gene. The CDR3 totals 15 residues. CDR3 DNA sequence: TGTGCCAGCAGCCTCGGACAGGGCAGCACAGATACGCAGTATTTT. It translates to CASSLGQGSTDTQYF.

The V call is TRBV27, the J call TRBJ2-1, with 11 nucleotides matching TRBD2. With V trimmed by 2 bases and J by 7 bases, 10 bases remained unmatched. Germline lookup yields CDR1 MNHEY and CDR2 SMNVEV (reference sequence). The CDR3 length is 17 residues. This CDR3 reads CASSLLTRLAGRNEQFF. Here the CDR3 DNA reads TGTGCCAGCAGTTTACTAACCAGACTAGCGGGAAGGAATGAGCAGTTCTTC.

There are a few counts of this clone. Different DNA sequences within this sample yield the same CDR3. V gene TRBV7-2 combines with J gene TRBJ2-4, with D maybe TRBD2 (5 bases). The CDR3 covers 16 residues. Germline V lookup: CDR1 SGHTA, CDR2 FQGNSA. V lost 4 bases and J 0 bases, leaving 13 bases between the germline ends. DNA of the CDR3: TGTGCCAGCAGCTCTGAGAGCGGAATAGCCAAAAACATTCAGTACTTC. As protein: CASSSESGIAKNIQYF.

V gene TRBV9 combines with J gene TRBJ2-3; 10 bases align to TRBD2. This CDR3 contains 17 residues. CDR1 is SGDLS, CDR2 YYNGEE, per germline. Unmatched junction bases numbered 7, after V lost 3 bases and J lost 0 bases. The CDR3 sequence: CASSERGTSASTDTQYF. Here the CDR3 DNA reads TGTGCCAGCAGCGAACGAGGGACTAGCGCTAGCACAGATACGCAGTATTTT.

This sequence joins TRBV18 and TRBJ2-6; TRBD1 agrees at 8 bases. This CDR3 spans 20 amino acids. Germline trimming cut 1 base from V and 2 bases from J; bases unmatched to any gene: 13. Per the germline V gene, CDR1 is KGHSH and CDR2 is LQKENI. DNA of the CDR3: TGTGCCAGCTCACCACGTCCTGTGGGACAGGCTGCTCCTGGGGCCAACGTCCTGACTTTC. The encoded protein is CASSPRPVGQAAPGANVLTF.

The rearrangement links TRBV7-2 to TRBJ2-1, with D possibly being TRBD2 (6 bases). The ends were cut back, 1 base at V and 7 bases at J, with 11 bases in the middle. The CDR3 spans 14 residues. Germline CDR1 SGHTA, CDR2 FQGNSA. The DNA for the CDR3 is TGTGCCAGCAGCTTAGGGGGGGAGTGGAATGAGCAGTTCTTC. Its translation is CASSLGGEWNEQFF.

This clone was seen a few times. Here the CDR3 reads CASSTGLARETQYF. The CDR3 region has the DNA TGTGCCAGCAGCACGGGCCTAGCGAGGGAGACCCAGTACTTC. The chain combines TRBV28 with TRBJ2-5, with a possible D match to TRBD2 (6 bases). Trimming left V 6 bases short and J 5 bases short, with 16 bases between. Germline values: CDR1 MDHEN, CDR2 SYDVKM. The CDR3 length is 14 residues.

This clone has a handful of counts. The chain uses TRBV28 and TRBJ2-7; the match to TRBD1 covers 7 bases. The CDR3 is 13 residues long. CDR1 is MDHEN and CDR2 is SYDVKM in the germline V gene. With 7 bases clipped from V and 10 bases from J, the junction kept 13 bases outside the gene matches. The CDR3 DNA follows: TGTGCCAGCACCCTAGACAGGGTCGGTGCCCAGTACTTC. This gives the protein CASTLDRVGAQYF.

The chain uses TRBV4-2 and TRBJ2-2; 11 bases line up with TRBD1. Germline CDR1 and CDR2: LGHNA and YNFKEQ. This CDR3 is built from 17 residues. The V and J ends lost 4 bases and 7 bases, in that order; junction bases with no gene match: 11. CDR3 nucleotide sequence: TGTGCCAGCAGCCCGGTCACAGGACAGGGGGCATTCGGGGAGCTGTTTTTT. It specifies CASSPVTGQGAFGELFF.

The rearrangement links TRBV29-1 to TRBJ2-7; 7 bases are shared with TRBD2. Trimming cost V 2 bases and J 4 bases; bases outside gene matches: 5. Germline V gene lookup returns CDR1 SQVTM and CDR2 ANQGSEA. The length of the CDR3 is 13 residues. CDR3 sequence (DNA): TGCAGCGTTGAAAGGAGGGAGGGGTACGAGCAGTACTTC. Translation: CSVERREGYEQYF.

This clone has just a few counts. In nucleotides, the CDR3 is TGTGCCAGCAGCGTAGTGCGAAGGGGGACCGAGGCCTACACCTTC. Its translation: CASSVVRRGTEAYTF. J is TRBJ1-2 and V is TRBV9; TRBD1 might be the D (6 bases). The CDR3 consists of 15 residues. Germline assignment: CDR1 SGDLS and CDR2 YYNGEE. Trimming took off 0 bases at V and 10 bases at J, with 19 bases between the two ends.

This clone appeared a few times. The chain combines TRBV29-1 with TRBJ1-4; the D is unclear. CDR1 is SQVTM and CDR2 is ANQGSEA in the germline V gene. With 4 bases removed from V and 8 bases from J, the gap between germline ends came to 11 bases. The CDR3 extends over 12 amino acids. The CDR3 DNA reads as TGCAGCGTTGTTTCCGGGAACGAAAAACTGTTTTTT. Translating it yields CSVVSGNEKLFF.

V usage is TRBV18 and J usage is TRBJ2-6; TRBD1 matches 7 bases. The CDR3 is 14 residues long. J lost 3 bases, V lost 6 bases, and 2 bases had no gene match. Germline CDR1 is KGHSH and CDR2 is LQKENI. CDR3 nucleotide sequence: TGTGCCAGCTCCGACAGGGATGGGGCCAACGTCCTGACTTTC. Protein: CASSDRDGANVLTF.

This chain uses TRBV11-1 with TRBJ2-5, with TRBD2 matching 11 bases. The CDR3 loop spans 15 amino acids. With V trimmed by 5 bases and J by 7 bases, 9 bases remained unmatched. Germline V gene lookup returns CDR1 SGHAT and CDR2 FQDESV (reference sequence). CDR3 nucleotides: TGTGCCAGCAGCACGACTAGCGGGGTTAGCGGGACCCAGTACTTC. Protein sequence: CASSTTSGVSGTQYF.

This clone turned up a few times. DNA of the CDR3: TGCGCCAGCAGCCAAGCCGTAGCGGGAGGGCTGGAGACCCAGTACTTC. Translating it yields CASSQAVAGGLETQYF. The rearrangement links TRBV4-1 to TRBJ2-5; 11 bases agree with TRBD2. This CDR3 has 16 amino acids. Germline V gene data show CDR1 as MGHRA and CDR2 as YSYEKL. Unmatched junction bases numbered 6, after V lost 1 base and J lost 5 bases.

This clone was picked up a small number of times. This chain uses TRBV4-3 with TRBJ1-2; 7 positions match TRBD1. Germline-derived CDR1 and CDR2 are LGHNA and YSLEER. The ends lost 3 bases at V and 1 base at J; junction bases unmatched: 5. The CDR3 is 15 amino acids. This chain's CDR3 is CASSQLTGVNYGYTF. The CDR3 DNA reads TGCGCCAGCAGCCAGCTAACAGGGGTTAACTATGGCTACACCTTC.

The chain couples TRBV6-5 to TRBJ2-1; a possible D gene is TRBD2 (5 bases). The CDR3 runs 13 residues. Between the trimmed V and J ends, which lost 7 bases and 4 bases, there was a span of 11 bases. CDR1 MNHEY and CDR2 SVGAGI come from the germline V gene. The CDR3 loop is CASTTSRYNEQFF. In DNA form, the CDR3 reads TGTGCCAGCACCACTAGTAGGTACAATGAGCAGTTCTTC.

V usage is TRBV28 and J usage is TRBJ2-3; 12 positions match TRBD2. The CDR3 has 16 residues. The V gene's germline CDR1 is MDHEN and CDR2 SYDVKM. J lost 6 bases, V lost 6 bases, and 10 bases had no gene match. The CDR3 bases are TGTGCCAGCAGCCCTCAGACTAGCGGGAGAGGGGATACGCAGTATTTT. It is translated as CASSPQTSGRGDTQYF.